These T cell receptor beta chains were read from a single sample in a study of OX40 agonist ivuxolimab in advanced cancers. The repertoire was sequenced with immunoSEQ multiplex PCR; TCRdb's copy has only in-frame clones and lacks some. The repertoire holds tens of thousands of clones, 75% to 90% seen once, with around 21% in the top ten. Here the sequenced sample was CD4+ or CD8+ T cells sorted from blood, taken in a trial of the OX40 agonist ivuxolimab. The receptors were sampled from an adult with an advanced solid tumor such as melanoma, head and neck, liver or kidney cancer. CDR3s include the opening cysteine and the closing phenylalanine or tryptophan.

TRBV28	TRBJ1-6	CASSPQTYNSPLHF
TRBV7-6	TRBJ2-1	CASSLIMSGGSIYNEQFF
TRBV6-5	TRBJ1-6	CASSLGEDKPLHF
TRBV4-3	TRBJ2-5	CASSQEIAGAAKETQYF
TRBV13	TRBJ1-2	CASSATGTDGGYGYTF
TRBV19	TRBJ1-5	CASSKTGVSNQPQHF
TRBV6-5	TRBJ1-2	CASSSLGGAWGYTF
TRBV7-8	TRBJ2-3	CASSVLAGTSTDTQYF
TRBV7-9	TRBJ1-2	CASSLEGRDGYTF
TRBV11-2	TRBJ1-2	CASSIKPDPSPLHYGYTF
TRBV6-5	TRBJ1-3	CASSYLGQGDGNTIYF
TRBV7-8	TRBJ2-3	CASSLEGGGPDTQYF
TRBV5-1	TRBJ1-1	CASTHSGLGGNTEAFF
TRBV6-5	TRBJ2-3	CASSYGTSGTDTQYF
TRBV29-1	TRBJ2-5	CSVDGDAGTGTSQKTQYF
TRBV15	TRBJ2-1	CATSSFDRGSYNEQFF
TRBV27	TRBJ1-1	CASSLGTNTEAFF
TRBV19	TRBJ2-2	CASSILGGSVPGELFF
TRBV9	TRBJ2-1	CASSVGETVSYNEQFF
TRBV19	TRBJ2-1	CASRASGGLSYNEQFF
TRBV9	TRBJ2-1	CASSGDGSSYNEQFF
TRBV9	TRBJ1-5	CASSPTGNFDQPQHF
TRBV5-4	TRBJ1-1	CASSLGTGLNTEAFF
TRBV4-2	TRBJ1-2	CASSQGWSDRNYGYTF
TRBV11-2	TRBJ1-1	CASSLDPAVTEAFF
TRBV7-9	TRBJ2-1	CASSFPGQAYNEQFF
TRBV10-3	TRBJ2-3	CAISESELAGQDTQYF
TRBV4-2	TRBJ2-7	CASSQEGDRGYEQYF
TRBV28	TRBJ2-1	CASSFLGAHNEQFF
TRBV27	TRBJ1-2	CASIPTAGLTYGYTF
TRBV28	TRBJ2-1	CASSVRDNEQFF
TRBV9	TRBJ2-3	CASSVERDKAAGTDTQYF
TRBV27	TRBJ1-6	CASSSDRGNSPLHF
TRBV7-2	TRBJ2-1	CGGARDEQFF
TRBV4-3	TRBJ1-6	CASSQDFSSYNSPLHF
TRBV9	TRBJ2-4	CASTESGKSGNIQYF
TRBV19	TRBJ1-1	CASSPGWTEAFF
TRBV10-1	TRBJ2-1	CASSDSGGDNEQFF